The text below deals with one TCR beta chain. Its antigen is as yet unknown. From germline, CDR1 is KGHDR and CDR2 SFDVKD. This CDR3 region has 13 residues. V was pared by 3 bases and J by 5 bases, with 9 bases between. The data were taken from a study of CD8 T cells in Susac syndrome. Overall study: Among the Susac syndrome patients sequenced, over 5 had active disease and roughly 8 were in remission.

TCR beta from blood CD8+ and CD4+ T cells was sequenced. RNA, at roughly 0.45 to 1 ug, was reverse transcribed with random hexamers. Amplification of TCR beta CDR3 across 54 Vbeta and 13 Jbeta was performed with immunoSEQ multiplex PCR. From the immunoSEQ multiplex PCR reads, TCRdb called clonotypes with MiXCR, one entry per CDR3 protein. The sample gives around 170,000 distinct CDR3 sequences, almost 96% of which show up once; approximately 0.089% is in the top ten. Study-wide results and caveats: By the study's own acknowledgment, its TCR sequencing and HLA analysis included relatively few individuals.

The chain recombines TRBV24-1 with TRBJ2-5; maybe TRBD1 (7 bases). The sequence was collected from a human donor with Susac syndrome. Sequenced sample: CD4+ T cells from PBMCs. The chain's CDR3 is CATSDPGGETQYF. CDR3 coding DNA: TGTGCCACCAGTGATCCAGGGGGGGAGACCCAGTACTTC.